These 18 T cell receptor beta chains came from one sample sequenced in a study of neurological immune-mediated disorders. TCRdb independently ran MiXCR on the 5' RACE reads; one entry per CDR3 protein. In the table there are 65,000 to 80,000 distinct CDR3 sequences, approximately 17% of which are singletons. The sequenced sample was PBMCs. These receptors originate from a woman between 40 and 50 years old in good health.

This clonotype was picked up many times. The chain uses TRBV20-1 and TRBJ2-3, with TRBD2 matching 9 bases. V trimming: 4 bases; J trimming: 2 bases; junction bases outside the gene matches: 7. The CDR3 consists of 15 residues. Germline lookup yields CDR1 DFQATT and CDR2 SNEGSKA (reference sequence). CDR3 in amino acids: CSAMGSGGFTDTQYF. CDR3 DNA: TGCAGTGCTATGGGCAGCGGGGGGTTCACAGATACGCAGTATTTT.

This clonotype was observed at least ten times. The V call is TRBV20-1, the J call TRBJ2-1, with D tentatively TRBD1 or TRBD2 (6 bases each). Trimming pared 0 bases from V and 7 bases from J, leaving 13 bases between. The CDR3 totals 14 residues. Germline CDR1 is DFQATT and CDR2 is SNEGSKA (reference sequence). The chain's CDR3 is CSARDPWRGNEQFF. The CDR3 DNA is TGCAGTGCTAGAGATCCATGGAGGGGGAATGAGCAGTTCTTC.

This clonotype was detected many times. The chain employs TRBV20-1 and TRBJ2-7; D is perhaps TRBD1 or TRBD2 (7 bases each). V lost 0 bases and J 5 bases, leaving 17 bases between the germline ends. The CDR3 runs 15 residues. Germline CDR1 DFQATT, CDR2 SNEGSKA (reference sequence). CDR3 residues: CSAREGPGGAHEQYF. CDR3 nucleotide sequence: TGCAGTGCTAGAGAAGGCCCAGGGGGGGCCCACGAGCAGTACTTC.

This clonotype was seen repeatedly, ten times or more. The chain uses TRBV6-5 and TRBJ2-5, with 13 bases that match TRBD2. Germline trimming cut 2 bases from V and 5 bases from J; bases unmatched to any gene: 5. The CDR3 loop spans 16 amino acids. From germline, CDR1 is MNHEY and CDR2 SVGAGI. CDR3: CASSYGTSGVLETQYF. As DNA, the CDR3 is TGTGCCAGCAGTTACGGGACTAGCGGGGTCCTGGAGACCCAGTACTTC.

Ten or more counts support this clonotype. The rearrangement uses TRBV20-1 and TRBJ2-1; no firm D call. V was shortened by 0 bases and J by 6 bases, with 12 bases between the two germline ends. Germline CDR1 reads DFQATT; CDR2 reads SNEGSKA (reference sequence). The CDR3 is 14 residues long. The CDR3 bases are TGCAGTGCTAGAGACACCTTCAAGGGCAATGAGCAGTTCTTC. Amino acid sequence: CSARDTFKGNEQFF.

The sample holds many counts of this clonotype. The rearrangement links TRBV7-2 to TRBJ1-5; TRBD1 is a possible D gene (6 bases). This CDR3 is 13 amino acids long. Trimming cost V 4 bases and J 15 bases, with 19 bases left between them. Germline CDR1 reads SGHTA; CDR2 reads FQGNSA. The CDR3 DNA sequence: TGTGCCAGCAGCTCAGGGGCGAGTGGTGTAGGGCATTTT. Its translation is CASSSGASGVGHF.

This clonotype has ten or more counts. J is TRBJ2-3 and V is TRBV4-2, with TRBD2 matching over 14 bases. The CDR3 has 17 residues. Germline V gene data show CDR1 as LGHNA and CDR2 as YNFKEQ. V trimming: 4 bases; J trimming: 4 bases; junction bases outside the gene matches: 7. CDR3 DNA: TGTGCCAGCAGCCTTGGGACTAGCGGGGGTGGTGCAGATACGCAGTATTTT. It is translated as CASSLGTSGGGADTQYF.

This clonotype was seen only once. The chain combines TRBV12-3 or TRBV12-4 with TRBJ2-3; 8 nucleotides align to TRBD2. The ends lost 5 bases at V and 2 bases at J; junction bases unmatched: 6. The CDR3 contains 15 residues. The CDR3 coding sequence is TGTGCCAGCAGTAATAGCGGGAAATCCACAGATACGCAGTATTTT. Protein sequence: CASSNSGKSTDTQYF.

This clonotype was seen a few times. The J gene is TRBJ2-3, the V gene TRBV20-1, with 9 positions matching TRBD2. CDR1 is DFQATT and CDR2 is SNEGSKA in the germline V gene (reference sequence). After removal of 5 bases from V and 3 bases from J, the junction contained 6 bases not matched to a gene. The CDR3 runs to 14 residues. The CDR3 spells CSAPTSGPTDTQYF. The CDR3 DNA is TGCAGTGCTCCTACTAGCGGGCCTACAGATACGCAGTATTTT.

The chain combines TRBV20-1 with TRBJ1-1, with TRBD1 identical over 9 bases. Germline-derived CDR1 and CDR2 are DFQATT and SNEGSKA (reference sequence). The CDR3 sequence is 14 residues long. Trimming removed 6 bases from V and 2 bases from J; junction bases left unmatched: 7. CDR3 in amino acids: CSAKRTGVNTEAFF. As DNA, the CDR3 is TGCAGTGCCAAACGGACAGGGGTTAACACTGAAGCTTTCTTT.

This clonotype was seen many times. This sequence joins TRBV7-2 and TRBJ1-3; the D is unclear. V was pared by 4 bases and J by 2 bases, with 12 bases between. From germline, CDR1 is SGHTA and CDR2 FQGNSA. The CDR3 consists of 15 residues. The CDR3 DNA is TGTGCCAGCAGCTCCCCACAGTATACTGGAAACACCATATATTTT. It codes for CASSSPQYTGNTIYF.

This clonotype was seen many times. The V call is TRBV2, the J call TRBJ1-2; 9 nucleotides line up with TRBD1. Germline-derived CDR1 and CDR2 are SNHLY and FYNNEI. The CDR3 has 15 residues. The ends lost 6 bases at V and 8 bases at J; junction bases unmatched: 13. The CDR3 spells CASRLRQGESGGYTF. The CDR3 DNA is TGTGCCAGCAGATTAAGACAGGGGGAATCAGGAGGCTACACCTTC.

This clonotype has at least ten counts. The J gene is TRBJ2-1, the V gene TRBV20-1; D could derive from TRBD1 or TRBD2 (5 bases each). Germline V gene sequence: CDR1 DFQATT, CDR2 SNEGSKA (reference sequence). The germline V and J ends were trimmed by 4 bases and 6 bases, with 13 bases remaining between them. The CDR3 loop spans 13 amino acids. The CDR3 coding sequence is TGCAGTGCTACGGAACTGGGGACCAATGAGCAGTTCTTC. It is translated as CSATELGTNEQFF.

This clonotype was counted ten times or more. The genes are TRBV5-1 and TRBJ2-1; D assignment may be TRBD1 or TRBD2 (5 bases each). This CDR3 contains 14 residues. The germline gives CDR1 SGHRS, CDR2 YFSETQ. V shed 4 bases and J shed 0 bases, with 8 bases lying between them. Here the CDR3 reads CASSEGSSYNEQFF. DNA for the CDR3: TGCGCCAGCAGCGAGGGGAGCTCCTACAATGAGCAGTTCTTC.

This clonotype was seen many times. The chain links TRBV5-1 to TRBJ2-7, with D maybe TRBD2 (6 bases). This CDR3 comprises 15 residues. CDR1 is SGHRS, CDR2 YFSETQ, per germline. Trimming pared 0 bases from V and 3 bases from J, leaving 13 bases between. The CDR3 loop reads CASSLGTGEIYEQYF. The CDR3 DNA follows: TGCGCCAGCAGCTTGGGGACGGGGGAAATCTACGAGCAGTACTTC.

The chain recombines TRBV20-1 with TRBJ1-6, with D maybe TRBD1 (6 bases). The CDR3 is 13 residues long. Per germline, CDR1 DFQATT and CDR2 SNEGSKA (reference sequence). V gave up 6 bases and J gave up 6 bases, with 12 bases separating them. Here the CDR3 DNA reads TGCAGTGCCACCCAGGGGTTTAATTCACCCCTCCACTTT. Protein product: CSATQGFNSPLHF.

There are many counts of this clonotype. The chain carries TRBV5-1 and TRBJ2-3; TRBD1 matches 8 bases. CDR1 and CDR2 (germline): SGHRS, YFSETQ. The J segment lost 4 bases and the V segment lost 1 base, leaving 5 bases of the junction unmatched. The CDR3 loop spans 15 amino acids. The CDR3 is CASSLPGGMSDTQYF. The CDR3 coding sequence is TGCGCCAGCAGCTTGCCAGGGGGCATGTCAGATACGCAGTATTTT.

In this sample, this clonotype turned up many times. V usage is TRBV7-2 and J usage is TRBJ2-3; D is ambiguous. Trimming left V 7 bases short and J 2 bases short, with 13 bases between. The germline CDR1 and CDR2 sequences are SGHTA and FQGNSA. This CDR3 is built from 14 residues. The CDR3 spells CASTEAYSTDTQYF. CDR3 sequence (DNA): TGTGCCAGCACCGAAGCGTATTCCACAGATACGCAGTATTTT.